Listed here is a single TCR beta chain. These data come from a study of T cell changes during pregnancy in multiple sclerosis. TCRdb keeps only in-frame clones here, not all; method: immunoSEQ multiplex PCR. The sample carries about 62,000 clones, around 92% recorded once. This CDR3 comprises 18 residues. Losses at the gene ends were 8 bases for V and 5 bases for J; bases not matched to a gene: 19. This clonotype originated in a female donor in good health, enrolled as a control in a pregnancy study. Source: peripheral blood, taken in the second trimester of pregnancy. V gene TRBV23-1 combines with J gene TRBJ2-3; 10 bases fit TRBD2. TRBV23-1 is known as an ORF, though its function is uncertain. The CDR3 DNA reads TGCGCCAGCCGCTCTTGGAGTAGCGGGGGGCCCCAAGGAGATACGCAGTATTTT. Protein sequence: CASRSWSSGGPQGDTQYF.